Shown below are 25 T cell receptor beta chains from a single sample sequenced in a study of sequential checkpoint blockade in melanoma (dated by TCRdb to between 2018 and 2020). In the paper's terms, the treatment or condition label means: randomized to nivolumab then ipilimumab (arm A) or the reverse (arm B). Library preparation employed the immunoSEQ multiplex PCR assay. In its TCRdb copy, this immuneACCESS table keeps in-frame sequences only and misses some clones. Where compared with another copy, unresolved V genes explain less than half of these, and the others have no known cause. The sample records 15,000 or so clones, approximately 93% of which are singletons. Of the sample, over 20% is held by the ten largest clones. The sequenced sample was CD8+ T cells sorted from blood (inferred from file names), obtained from a patient given nivolumab and ipilimumab in sequence. The receptors were sampled from a human donor with melanoma.

The rearrangement joins TRBV10-3 to TRBJ2-7; 8 bases map to TRBD1. V dropped 6 bases and J dropped 7; count of bases not matched to a gene: 5. Germline CDR1 and CDR2: ENHRY and SYGVKD. The CDR3 extends over 12 amino acids. CDR3 coding DNA: TGTGCCATCAGCCAGGGGGCGGGGGAGCAGTACGTC. Amino acids: CAISQGAGEQYV.

This clone has just one count. This chain links TRBV7-8 with TRBJ2-7; possible D gene TRBD1, 7 bases. The CDR3 extends over 16 amino acids. Germline values: CDR1 SGHVS, CDR2 FQNEAQ. V lost 1 base and J lost 5, with 18 bases in between. The CDR3 DNA follows: TGTGCCAGCAGCTTAGAGGGGGCCGGGGGCGCCAACGAGCAGTACTTC. It is translated as CASSLEGAGGANEQYF.

This chain links TRBV9 with TRBJ2-7, with 8 positions matching TRBD2. With 1 base clipped from V and 4 bases from J, the junction kept 7 bases outside the gene matches. From germline, CDR1 is SGDLS and CDR2 YYNGEE. The CDR3 runs to 15 residues. CDR3 protein: CASSVTGAGGYEQYF. CDR3 sequence (DNA): TGTGCCAGCAGCGTAACGGGGGCGGGGGGTTACGAGCAGTACTTC. Based on the CDR3 plus reference TRBV9 and TRBJ2-7, the full variable domain is DSGVTQTPKHLITATGQRVTLRCSPRSGDLSVYWYQQSLDQGLQFLIQYYNGEERAKGNILERFSAQQFPDLHSELNLSSLELGDSALYFCASSVTGAGGYEQYFGPGTRLTVT.

The chain carries TRBV4-1 and TRBJ1-5; no reliable D call. The CDR3 is made up of 13 amino acids. Germline V gene lookup returns CDR1 MGHRA and CDR2 YSYEKL. V gave up 4 bases and J gave up 5 bases, with 9 bases separating them. Written as DNA, the CDR3 is TGCGCCAGCAGCCCCGACACCTATCAGCCCCAGCATTTT. Encoded protein: CASSPDTYQPQHF.

This clone was detected only a few times. The rearrangement uses TRBV7-9 and TRBJ1-2; 7 bases align to TRBD1. Germline loops: CDR1 SEHNR, CDR2 FQNEAQ (reference sequence). The CDR3 totals 15 residues. After removal of 6 bases from V and 0 bases from J, the junction contained 7 bases not matched to a gene. The CDR3 DNA is TGTGCCAGCAGACCGGGACAGCCGGCTAACTATGGCTACACCTTC. The encoded protein is CASRPGQPANYGYTF. Variable domain in full (rest from reference TRBV7-9 and TRBJ1-2): DTGVSQNPRHKITKRGQNVTFRCDPISEHNRLYWYRQTLGQGPEFLTYFQNEAQLEKSRLLSDRFSAERPKGSFSTLEIQRTEQGDSAMYLCASRPGQPANYGYTFGSGTRLTVV.

V gene TRBV7-2 combines with J gene TRBJ1-2; possible D gene TRBD1, 6 bases. The CDR3 consists of 14 residues. Trimming cost V 2 bases and J 5 bases, with 12 bases left between them. Germline lookup yields CDR1 SGHTA and CDR2 FQGNSA. The CDR3 bases are TGTGCCAGCAGCTTACTCGACAGGAGGTATGGCTACACCTTC. Amino acids: CASSLLDRRYGYTF.

The J gene is TRBJ1-1, the V gene TRBV5-6; possible D gene TRBD1, 5 bases. The CDR3 consists of 13 residues. Germline values: CDR1 SGHDT, CDR2 YYEEEE. Between the trimmed V and J ends, which lost 3 bases and 1 base, there was a span of 7 bases. In nucleotides, the CDR3 is TGTGCCAGCAGCTGGACACCGAACACTGAAGCTTTCTTT. Protein product: CASSWTPNTEAFF.

The chain employs TRBV28 and TRBJ1-1, with D uncertain. CDR1 is MDHEN and CDR2 is SYDVKM in the germline V gene. The CDR3 contains 19 residues. V was cut by 11 bases and J by 3 bases, with 34 bases left in between. Here the CDR3 reads CAASITGPNLLRWDTEAFF. In DNA form, the CDR3 reads TGTGCCGCTAGCATAACCGGCCCCAATTTATTGAGGTGGGACACTGAAGCTTTCTTT. The full variable domain, its missing parts supplied by reference TRBV28 and TRBJ1-1, is DVKVTQSSRYLVKRTGEKVFLECVQDMDHENMFWYRQDPGLGLRLIYFSYDVKMKEKGDIPEGYSVSREKKERFSLILESASTNQTSMYLCAASITGPNLLRWDTEAFFGQGTRLTVV.

The CDR3 spells CASMTSGGIVNEQFF. DNA of the CDR3: TGTGCCAGCATGACTAGCGGGGGTATCGTCAATGAGCAGTTCTTC. The chain couples TRBV7-8 to TRBJ2-1; 12 nucleotides align to TRBD2. Trimming removed 7 bases from V and 6 bases from J; junction bases left unmatched: 7. Germline V gives CDR1 SGHVS, CDR2 FQNEAQ. The CDR3 runs 15 residues.

The V gene is TRBV30, the J gene TRBJ2-7, with D tentatively TRBD1 (6 bases). This CDR3 region has 13 residues. Trimming cost V 3 bases and J 6 bases, with 15 bases left between them. Germline CDR1 is GTSNPN and CDR2 is SVGIG (reference sequence). The CDR3 DNA reads TGTGCCTGGAGCGAGAAAACAGGGCCCGAGCAGTACTTC. Translated: CAWSEKTGPEQYF. Complete variable domain (other parts from reference TRBV30 and TRBJ2-7): SQTIHQWPATLVQPVGSPLSLECTVEGTSNPNLYWYRQAAGRGLQLLFYSVGIGQISSEVPQNLSASRPQDRQFILSSKKLLLSDSGFYLCAWSEKTGPEQYFGPGTRLTVT.

The chain is built from TRBV11-2 and TRBJ2-7; 8 bases agree with TRBD2. Per the germline V gene, CDR1 is SGHAT and CDR2 is FQNNGV. With V trimmed by 1 base and J by 4 bases, 6 bases remained unmatched. CDR3 length equals 15 residues. The CDR3 protein is CASSLAGGPGYEQYF. The CDR3 bases are TGTGCCAGCAGCTTAGCGGGAGGGCCTGGGTACGAGCAGTACTTC.

This clone was seen only once. The CDR3, as DNA: TGTGCCAGCAGTTACGGATGGGACATGGGCGAGCAGTACTTC. It yields the protein CASSYGWDMGEQYF. This chain links TRBV7-8 with TRBJ2-7; the D gene is possibly TRBD1 (6 bases). V was trimmed by 6 bases and J by 6 bases, leaving 18 bases between them. The CDR3 runs 14 residues. Germline V gene sequence: CDR1 SGHVS, CDR2 FQNEAQ. Looking up the rest from reference TRBV7-8 and TRBJ2-7 gives the full variable domain: GAGVSQSPRYKVAKRGQDVALRCDPISGHVSLFWYQQALGQGPEFLTYFQNEAQLDKSGLPSDRFFAERPEGSVSTLKIQRTQQEDSAVYLCASSYGWDMGEQYFGPGTRLTVT.

The gene calls are TRBV7-3 and TRBJ2-7, with D possibly being TRBD1 (5 bases). The germline V gene has CDR1 SGHTA and CDR2 FQGTGA. The CDR3 is 13 amino acids. V was trimmed by 0 bases and J by 5 bases, leaving 8 bases between them. The CDR3 sequence: CASSLTPRDEQYF. CDR3 in DNA: TGTGCCAGCAGCTTAACCCCCAGGGACGAGCAGTACTTC.

The rearrangement links TRBV15 to TRBJ2-7; TRBD1 might be the D (7 bases). CDR1 and CDR2 from the germline V gene are LNHNV and YYDKDF (reference sequence). This CDR3 comprises 14 residues. V dropped 2 bases and J dropped 4 bases, with 12 bases sitting between them. CDR3 loop: CATSRRQGLYEQYV. The CDR3 DNA reads as TGTGCCACCAGCAGAAGACAGGGACTTTACGAGCAGTACGTC.

The chain recombines TRBV4-3 with TRBJ1-1; D remains unclear. CDR1 and CDR2 (germline): LGHNA, YSLEER. The CDR3 has 13 residues. The germline V and J ends were trimmed by 1 base and 1 base, with 4 bases remaining between them. CDR3: CASSQGPNTEAFF. CDR3 coding DNA: TGCGCCAGCAGCCAAGGGCCGAACACTGAAGCTTTCTTT.

This chain's CDR3 is CASRSFGGDNYGYTF. DNA for the CDR3: TGTGCCAGCAGATCCTTTGGCGGCGACAACTATGGCTACACCTTC. The rearrangement links TRBV6-5 to TRBJ1-2; no firm D call. Trimming left V 6 bases short and J 2 bases short, with 16 bases between. CDR1 MNHEY and CDR2 SVGAGI come from the germline V gene. This CDR3 contains 15 residues.

The rearrangement uses TRBV21-1 and TRBJ2-5; the D call TRBD2 from the table was never checked on the DNA. TRBV21-1 is an annotated pseudogene. CDR3 length: 14 amino acids. The CDR3 sequence: CATLGGADKETQYF. The DNA of the CDR3 is TGTGCCACCCTCGGAGGGGCCGATAAAGAGACCCAGTACTTC.

CDR3 nucleotide sequence: TGTGCCAGCAGCGCCTCCCACGGGAAAGAAGGAAACACCATATATTTT. Amino acid sequence: CASSASHGKEGNTIYF. The J gene is TRBJ1-3, the V gene TRBV7-9; D is unclear. CDR3 length: 16 residues. The V gene's germline CDR1 is SEHNR and CDR2 FQNEAQ (reference sequence). V was trimmed by 5 bases and J by 4 bases, leaving 18 bases between them.

The chain combines TRBV5-6 with TRBJ1-2, with 9 nucleotides matching TRBD1. The CDR3 is made up of 15 amino acids. J was trimmed by 5 bases and V by 2 bases; bases with no gene match: 7. Looked up from germline, CDR1 is SGHDT and CDR2 is YYEEEE. The CDR3, as DNA: TGTGCCAGCAGCTTCTACAGGGGGCAACTTTATGGCTACACCTTC. Protein: CASSFYRGQLYGYTF.

V usage is TRBV7-6 and J usage is TRBJ1-1; no clear D gene. The V gene lost 5 bases and the J gene lost 3 bases, with 13 bases spanning the gap. Per the germline V gene, CDR1 is SGHVS and CDR2 is FNYEAQ. This CDR3 has 14 amino acids. DNA for the CDR3: TGTGCCAGCAGCCCCGGGGAAACGGACACTGAAGCTTTCTTT. This gives the protein CASSPGETDTEAFF.

The gene calls are TRBV4-2 and TRBJ2-7, with a weak D call TRBD2 (5 bases). The germline V and J ends were trimmed by 3 bases and 0 bases, with 12 bases remaining between them. The germline CDR1 and CDR2 sequences are LGHNA and YNFKEQ. The CDR3 contains 15 residues. The DNA for the CDR3 is TGTGCCAGCAGCCAGGGGAGCCCTAGCTCCTACGAGCAGTACTTC. Protein: CASSQGSPSSYEQYF.

The chain has TRBV29-1 and TRBJ2-7; tentative D call: TRBD2 (5 bases). Trimming pared 5 bases from V and 0 bases from J, leaving 14 bases between. This CDR3 is built from 14 residues. CDR1 and CDR2 from the germline V gene are SQVTM and ANQGSEA. CDR3 nucleotide sequence: TGCAGCGTTTTTGCGGGCGTCAGCTCCTACGAGCAGTACTTC. Its translation: CSVFAGVSSYEQYF.

The J gene is TRBJ1-5, the V gene TRBV28, with D tentatively TRBD1 (5 bases). The germline V gene encodes CDR1 MDHEN and CDR2 SYDVKM. The CDR3 sequence is 15 residues long. V lost 5 bases and J lost 0, with 11 bases in between. The CDR3 DNA follows: TGTGCCAGCAGTATGGGGCCGTATAGCAATCAGCCCCAGCATTTT. Protein: CASSMGPYSNQPQHF.

The genes are TRBV9 and TRBJ1-1, with a tentative D call TRBD1 (5 bases). CDR3 size: 15 residues. Germline V gene lookup returns CDR1 SGDLS and CDR2 YYNGEE. V lost 3 bases, J lost 5 bases, and 17 bases lay in between. The CDR3 sequence: CASSGPGVVLTEAFF. The DNA for the CDR3 is TGTGCCAGCAGCGGACCGGGGGTGGTTTTAACTGAAGCTTTCTTT.

This chain uses TRBV7-6 with TRBJ1-1, with TRBD1 matching over 9 bases. V dropped 3 bases and J dropped 1; count of bases not matched to a gene: 0. CDR1 is SGHVS, CDR2 FNYEAQ, per germline. The CDR3 extends over 14 amino acids. DNA for the CDR3: TGTGCCAGCAGCTTGGGACAGGGGAACACTGAAGCTTTCTTT. Its protein product is CASSLGQGNTEAFF.